These 29 T cell receptor beta chains were sequenced from one sample in a study of T cells after yellow fever vaccination. TCRdb redid the calling of the 5' RACE reads with MiXCR, one entry per CDR3 protein. The sample shows around 250,000 distinct CDR3 sequences, less than 9% of them seen only once. The sample in question was CD4+ T cells sorted from PBMCs, obtained 15 days after the yellow fever booster vaccination. These receptor sequences come from a man aged 30-40 years who received the YFV17D yellow fever vaccine.

This clonotype showed up just a few times. The chain combines TRBV4-3 with TRBJ2-7; a possible D gene is TRBD1 (6 bases). The CDR3 is 15 residues long. Germline CDR1 is LGHNA and CDR2 is YSLEER. V gave up 4 bases and J gave up 0 bases, with 13 bases separating them. The CDR3 spells CASSLDQQGSYEQYF. The CDR3 DNA reads as TGCGCCAGCAGCCTCGACCAACAGGGCTCCTACGAGCAGTACTTC.

In this sample, this clonotype turned up a few times. J is TRBJ2-2 and V is TRBV7-9, with TRBD2 identical over 9 bases. V lost 5 bases, J lost 2 bases, and 9 bases stayed unmatched. The CDR3 extends over 17 amino acids. The V gene's germline CDR1 is SEHNR and CDR2 FQNEAQ (reference sequence). The CDR3 sequence is CASSPRRAGGNTGELFF. In nucleotides, the CDR3 is TGTGCCAGCAGCCCCAGGAGAGCGGGAGGTAACACCGGGGAGCTGTTTTTT.

In its sample, this clonotype was seen a few times. The chain recombines TRBV12-3 or TRBV12-4 with TRBJ2-2; tentatively, D is TRBD1 (6 bases). V was trimmed by 11 bases and J by 1 base, leaving 11 bases between them. The CDR3 has 13 amino acids. The CDR3 reads CAGKTGNTGELFF. The CDR3 bases are TGTGCCGGGAAGACAGGGAACACCGGGGAGCTGTTTTTT.

The gene calls are TRBV5-5 and TRBJ2-7; D tentatively reads TRBD1 or TRBD2 (5 bases each). V gave up 0 bases and J gave up 2 bases, with 21 bases separating them. Germline V gene lookup returns CDR1 SGHKS and CDR2 YYEKEE (reference sequence). This CDR3 is 18 amino acids long. CDR3 loop: CASSLAKVAGTGTYEQYF. The CDR3 DNA follows: TGTGCCAGCAGCTTGGCGAAGGTCGCCGGGACGGGCACCTACGAGCAGTACTTC.

This clonotype was counted at least ten times. V and J are TRBV7-2 and TRBJ2-3; D not certain. Germline V gene lookup returns CDR1 SGHTA and CDR2 FQGNSA. The V end lost 2 bases, the J end lost 2 bases, and 11 bases lay between the germline ends. This CDR3 is built from 15 residues. CDR3 region: CASSLLSVYTDTQYF. The CDR3 DNA reads as TGTGCCAGCAGCTTACTCAGCGTTTACACAGATACGCAGTATTTT. The variable domain in full, with the rest retrieved from reference TRBV7-2 and TRBJ2-3, is GAGVSQSPSNKVTEKGKDVELRCDPISGHTALYWYRQSLGQGLEFLIYFQGNSAPDKSGLPSDRFSAERTGGSVSTLTIQRTQQEDSAVYLCASSLLSVYTDTQYFGPGTRLTVL.

V usage is TRBV4-3 and J usage is TRBJ2-2, with TRBD2 matching over 7 bases. With 1 base clipped from V and 6 bases from J, the junction kept 5 bases outside the gene matches. Germline assignment: CDR1 LGHNA and CDR2 YSLEER. CDR3 size: 15 residues. The CDR3 reads CASSQAGRAAGELFF. CDR3 coding DNA: TGCGCCAGCAGCCAAGCGGGGAGGGCGGCCGGGGAGCTGTTTTTT.

As regards this clonotype: A much larger clone lies a single base off, so this may be a read error. This chain uses TRBV20-1 with TRBJ2-1; 11 bases are shared with TRBD2. CDR3 size: 15 residues. The V segment lost 6 bases and the J segment 5 bases; nucleotides outside the gene matches: 9. In germline, CDR1 is DFQATT, CDR2 SNEGSKA (reference sequence). The CDR3 DNA follows: TGCAGTGCAACTAGCGGGAGTCACACCAACAATGAGCAGTTCTTC. This translates into CSATSGSHTNNEQFF.

This clonotype has a count of ten or more. This sequence joins TRBV5-1 and TRBJ2-7, with D maybe TRBD1 (7 bases). The CDR3 spans 14 residues. Germline V gene lookup returns CDR1 SGHRS and CDR2 YFSETQ. The ends were cut back, 4 bases at V and 5 bases at J, with 16 bases in the middle. CDR3 in DNA: TGCGCCAGCAGCCCCGGCAGGGGGGTAGACGAGCAGTACTTC. Amino acids: CASSPGRGVDEQYF.

This clonotype appeared a few times. The chain has TRBV5-6 and TRBJ1-1; TRBD1 might be the D (6 bases). Germline loops: CDR1 SGHDT, CDR2 YYEEEE. Trimming shortened V by 5 bases and J by 8 bases, and 13 bases separated the two germline ends. CDR3 length: 12 amino acids. In nucleotides, the CDR3 is TGTGCCAGCAGACAGGGAAGAGGCGAAGCTTTCTTT. This gives the protein CASRQGRGEAFF.

The table lists this clonotype with many counts. The V call is TRBV20-1, the J call TRBJ2-7, with D uncertain. The V end lost 6 bases, the J end lost 9 bases, and 18 bases lay between the germline ends. The CDR3 is 12 amino acids. Looked up from germline, CDR1 is DFQATT and CDR2 is SNEGSKA (reference sequence). CDR3 residues: CSASAQVLSQYF. The CDR3, as DNA: TGCAGTGCAAGCGCCCAGGTATTATCGCAGTACTTC.

This clonotype was counted only a few times. This chain links TRBV11-2 with TRBJ2-3, with 7 nucleotides matching TRBD2. The CDR3 has 20 residues. V was clipped by 8 bases and J by 1 base; unmatched bases: 24. The germline V gene encodes CDR1 SGHAT and CDR2 FQNNGV. For the CDR3, the DNA is TGTGCCAGCTCTCTGATTGACGGGCTAGCGGCATGGGGGGGCACAGATACGCAGTATTTT. This codes for CASSLIDGLAAWGGTDTQYF.

This clonotype was seen more than once but under ten times. The CDR3 nucleotides are TGTGCCAGCAGTTATGCGGGAGGGCCCAACGAGCAGTACTTC. Translating it yields CASSYAGGPNEQYF. V and J are TRBV6-2 or TRBV6-3 and TRBJ2-7, with TRBD2 identical over 9 bases. V lost 3 bases and J lost 5; bases outside the gene matches: 5. This CDR3 region has 14 residues. CDR1 MNHEY and CDR2 SVGEGT come from the germline V gene.

This clonotype was counted ten times or more. This chain links TRBV3-1 with TRBJ1-4, with TRBD1 as a possible D gene (5 bases). V dropped 0 bases and J dropped 12 bases, with 14 bases sitting between them. The V gene's germline CDR1 is LGHDT and CDR2 YNNKEL (reference sequence). There are 14 residues in the CDR3. The chain's CDR3 is CASSQEQARGELFF. In nucleotides, the CDR3 is TGTGCCAGCAGCCAAGAACAGGCCCGAGGAGAACTGTTTTTT.

This clonotype was detected a few times. The rearrangement uses TRBV6-2 or TRBV6-3 and TRBJ2-7; 8 nucleotides agree with TRBD2. CDR3 length equals 12 residues. With V trimmed by 6 bases and J by 4 bases, 2 bases remained unmatched. Germline V lookup: CDR1 MNHEY, CDR2 SVGEGT. The CDR3 here is CASRSGGYEQYF. The DNA for the CDR3 is TGTGCCAGCAGGTCGGGGGGGTACGAGCAGTACTTC.

This clonotype was seen a handful of times. V is TRBV20-1 and J is TRBJ2-7; 12 bases agree with TRBD2. Germline V gives CDR1 DFQATT, CDR2 SNEGSKA (reference sequence). V trimming: 0 bases; J trimming: 3 bases; junction bases outside the gene matches: 3. CDR3 size: 15 residues. As DNA, the CDR3 is TGCAGTGCTAGAGAGGGGGGACTAGCGGGCTACGAGCAGTACTTC. Residues: CSAREGGLAGYEQYF.

A note on this clonotype: This may be a read error, as it is one base from a much larger clone. The chain is built from TRBV3-1 and TRBJ2-7; no clear D. The ends were cut back, 1 base at V and 2 bases at J, with 12 bases in the middle. The CDR3 sequence is 15 residues long. The germline V gene encodes CDR1 LGHDT and CDR2 YNNKEL (reference sequence). CDR3 sequence: CASSQGVDGTYEQYF. In DNA form, the CDR3 reads TGTGCCAGCAGCCAAGGAGTGGACGGTACCTACGAGCAGTACTTC.

This clonotype turned up a few times. This chain joins TRBV20-1 and TRBJ2-1; 11 nucleotides align to TRBD2. Unmatched junction bases numbered 6, after V lost 6 bases and J lost 5 bases. Germline loops: CDR1 DFQATT, CDR2 SNEGSKA (reference sequence). CDR3 length: 14 amino acids. The chain's CDR3 is CSAMTSGIHNEQFF. The CDR3 bases are TGCAGTGCCATGACTAGCGGGATCCACAATGAGCAGTTCTTC.

The chain recombines TRBV5-4 with TRBJ2-7; 8 bases match TRBD1. Germline V gene lookup returns CDR1 SGHNT and CDR2 YYREEE (reference sequence). The V gene end was trimmed by 0 bases and the J gene end by 4 bases; junction bases not matched to a gene: 6. This CDR3 has 15 amino acids. CDR3 sequence: CASSLGQGPRYEQYF. Here the CDR3 DNA reads TGTGCCAGCAGCTTGGGACAGGGGCCCAGGTACGAGCAGTACTTC.

This clonotype appeared a few times. The chain recombines TRBV20-1 with TRBJ2-3; D not certain. Near its end, the DNA agrees better with TRBJ1-5, so the J call may be wrong. Germline CDR1 and CDR2: DFQATT and SNEGSKA (reference sequence). CDR3 length equals 13 residues. The CDR3 DNA follows: TGCAGTGCTAGAATTAGCGGTGGGGATACGCAGCATTTT. Its protein is CSARISGGDTQHF.

This clonotype appeared a single time. CDR3 region: CASSQGQRQGAGGPLLDTQYF. The CDR3 region has the DNA TGCGCCAGCAGCCAAGGCCAAAGACAAGGGGCGGGAGGGCCACTATTAGATACGCAGTATTTT. The J gene is TRBJ2-3, the V gene TRBV4-1; the match to TRBD2 covers 9 bases. Germline V gene data show CDR1 as MGHRA and CDR2 as YSYEKL. V was pared by 1 base and J by 5 bases, with 22 bases of the junction left unmatched. The CDR3 extends over 21 amino acids.

In its sample, this clonotype was seen a few times. Here the CDR3 reads CASSPGLAANEQFF. The CDR3 DNA follows: TGTGCCAGCAGCCCCGGCCTAGCGGCCAATGAGCAGTTCTTC. This chain uses TRBV7-9 with TRBJ2-1; 7 nucleotides align to TRBD2. V lost 5 bases, J lost 6 bases, and 7 bases stayed unmatched. The germline V gene encodes CDR1 SEHNR and CDR2 FQNEAQ (reference sequence). CDR3 size: 14 residues. Complete variable domain (other parts from reference TRBV7-9 and TRBJ2-1): DTGVSQNPRHKITKRGQNVTFRCDPISEHNRLYWYRQTLGQGPEFLTYFQNEAQLEKSRLLSDRFSAERPKGSFSTLEIQRTEQGDSAMYLCASSPGLAANEQFFGPGTRLTVL.

This clonotype was counted at least ten times. The V gene is TRBV6-5, the J gene TRBJ2-2, with D perhaps matching TRBD2 (6 bases). Germline assignment: CDR1 MNHEY and CDR2 SVGAGI. This CDR3 comprises 13 residues. V lost 7 bases and J lost 5, with 11 bases in between. The CDR3 protein is CASNRLGTGELFF. CDR3 bases: TGTGCCAGCAACAGACTAGGGACCGGGGAGCTGTTTTTT.

This clonotype was observed at least ten times. The chain couples TRBV9 to TRBJ2-7; 8 nucleotides align to TRBD2. V shed 0 bases, J shed 2 bases, and the junction held 1 base outside the gene matches. Germline CDR1 and CDR2: SGDLS and YYNGEE. The CDR3 runs to 14 residues. CDR3 coding DNA: TGTGCCAGCAGCGTAGCGGGAGGGCCCTACGAGCAGTACTTC. Its protein is CASSVAGGPYEQYF.

This clonotype was observed a handful of times. V gene TRBV9 combines with J gene TRBJ2-3; 8 nucleotides align to TRBD2. Germline-derived CDR1 and CDR2 are SGDLS and YYNGEE. The CDR3 spans 15 residues. V gave up 2 bases and J gave up 4 bases; unmatched junction bases: 6. The CDR3 region is CASSVSGSPPDTQYF. CDR3 bases: TGTGCCAGCAGCGTCAGCGGGAGTCCTCCAGATACGCAGTATTTT.

Details on this clonotype: A much larger clonotype is one base distant, so this may be a read error. The chain links TRBV20-1 to TRBJ1-2; 7 bases fit TRBD1. CDR1 and CDR2 from the germline V gene are DFQATT and SNEGSKA (reference sequence). CDR3 length equals 12 residues. CDR3 nucleotides: TGCAGTGCCGCCACAGGGGACTATGGCGACACCTTC. Its protein is CSAATGDYGDTF.

This clonotype was recorded at least ten times. The V and J genes are TRBV7-9 and TRBJ2-5; possible D gene TRBD1, 5 bases. The ends were cut back, 10 bases at V and 2 bases at J, with 17 bases in the middle. This CDR3 is 14 amino acids long. CDR1 and CDR2 from the germline V gene are SEHNR and FQNEAQ (reference sequence). The CDR3 loop reads CATPGSGLQETQYF. The DNA of the CDR3 is TGTGCCACTCCAGGGTCCGGCTTACAAGAGACCCAGTACTTC.

This clonotype has only a few counts. The CDR3 sequence is CASSQAPGLAGGYQYF. As DNA, the CDR3 is TGTGCCAGCAGCCAAGCCCCGGGACTAGCGGGAGGGTATCAGTACTTC. V usage is TRBV4-2 and J usage is TRBJ2-5; TRBD2 aligns across 16 bases. This CDR3 region has 16 residues. Trimming removed 1 base from V and 11 bases from J; junction bases left unmatched: 7. The V gene's germline CDR1 is LGHNA and CDR2 YNFKEQ.

J is TRBJ2-5 and V is TRBV5-1; 8 bases agree with TRBD1. With V trimmed by 4 bases and J by 5 bases, 10 bases remained unmatched. This CDR3 has 15 residues. The germline V gene encodes CDR1 SGHRS and CDR2 YFSETQ. The CDR3 DNA is TGCGCCAGCAGCCCGGGACAGGCTCTTCGGGAGACCCAGTACTTC. It specifies CASSPGQALRETQYF.

To note about this clonotype: A much larger clonotype is one base distant, so this may be a read error. The chain joins TRBV29-1 to TRBJ1-1; D is unresolved. The CDR3 has 10 residues. Germline V gene data show CDR1 as SQVTM and CDR2 as ANQGSEA. Between the trimmed V and J ends, which lost 4 bases and 5 bases, there was a span of 5 bases. CDR3 loop: CSVATTEAFF. CDR3 in DNA: TGCAGCGTTGCGACAACTGAAGCTTTCTTT.